This T cell receptor (beta chain) derives from a study of control samples from healthy donors and cancer patients. Sequencing was performed with immunoSEQ multiplex PCR; in TCRdb, only in-frame clones are kept and a portion is missing. Of some 140,000 clones listed, around 90% are singletons. The CDR3 is 15 residues long. CDR1 PRHDT and CDR2 FYEKMQ come from the germline V gene (reference sequence). V was shortened by 2 bases and J by 7 bases, with 12 bases between the two germline ends. The J gene is TRBJ1-6, the V gene TRBV13; D gene unclear. The sequencing sample was made of blood. This TCR derives from a man younger than 45 in good health. The CDR3 protein is CASSLSSLNNSPLHF. The CDR3 DNA reads TGTGCCAGCAGCTTATCAAGTCTTAACAATTCACCCCTCCACTTT.